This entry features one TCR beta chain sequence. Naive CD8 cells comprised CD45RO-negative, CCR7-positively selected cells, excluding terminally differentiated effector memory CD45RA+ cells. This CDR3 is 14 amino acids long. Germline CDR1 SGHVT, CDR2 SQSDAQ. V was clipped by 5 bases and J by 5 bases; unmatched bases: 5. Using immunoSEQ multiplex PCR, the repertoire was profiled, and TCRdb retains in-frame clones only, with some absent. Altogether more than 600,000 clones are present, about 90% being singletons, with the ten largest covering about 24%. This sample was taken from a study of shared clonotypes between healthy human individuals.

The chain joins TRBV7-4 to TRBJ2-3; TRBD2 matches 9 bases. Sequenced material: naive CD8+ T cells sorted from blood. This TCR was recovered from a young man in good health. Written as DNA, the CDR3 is TGTGCCAGCAGCGTACGACTAGCGGAAGATACGCAGTATTTT. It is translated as CASSVRLAEDTQYF. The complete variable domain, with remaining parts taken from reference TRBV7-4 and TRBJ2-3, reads GAGVSQSPRYKVAKRGRDVALRCDSISGHVTLYWYRQTLGQGSEVLTYSQSDAQRDKSGRPSGRFSAERPERSVSTLKIQRTEQGDSAVYLCASSVRLAEDTQYFGPGTRLTVL.